Each of the 30 T cell receptor beta chains below was sequenced from the same sample in a study of OX40 agonist ivuxolimab in advanced cancers. The data were produced by immunoSEQ multiplex PCR, yet TCRdb's version contains in-frame clones alone and is incomplete. Found here are tens of thousands of clones, approximately 90% of them singletons; the top ten hold roughly 11%. The material sequenced was CD4+ or CD8+ T cells sorted from blood, taken in a trial of the OX40 agonist ivuxolimab. The receptors shown here come from an adult with an advanced solid tumor such as melanoma, head and neck, liver or kidney cancer.

The chain employs TRBV2 and TRBJ1-1; weak D call: TRBD1 (5 bases). Trimming removed 7 bases from V and 5 bases from J, with 8 bases in between. This CDR3 has 11 residues. CDR1 and CDR2 from the germline V gene are SNHLY and FYNNEI. In DNA, the CDR3 is TGTGCCAGCATGCAGGGTACTGAAGCTTTCTTT. Its translation: CASMQGTEAFF.

This sequence joins TRBV5-6 and TRBJ2-7; D is unresolved. V dropped 3 bases and J dropped 7 bases, with 14 bases sitting between them. This CDR3 is 13 amino acids long. CDR1 and CDR2 (germline): SGHDT, YYEEEE. The CDR3 DNA reads as TGTGCCAGCAGCTGGGCTTGGGGTTCGGAGCAGTACTTC. Translation: CASSWAWGSEQYF.

The chain uses TRBV18 and TRBJ2-1, with D hard to call. V lost 3 bases, J lost 2 bases, and 11 bases lay in between. The CDR3 is 15 amino acids. The germline V gene has CDR1 KGHSH and CDR2 LQKENI. CDR3: CASSPPTETYNEQFF. In DNA form, the CDR3 reads TGTGCCAGCTCACCGCCGACGGAGACCTACAATGAGCAGTTCTTC.

V gene TRBV7-9 combines with J gene TRBJ2-7; TRBD1 matches at 9 bases. Germline lookup yields CDR1 SEHNR and CDR2 FQNEAQ (reference sequence). The V segment lost 6 bases and the J segment 5 bases; nucleotides outside the gene matches: 5. This CDR3 is 13 amino acids long. As DNA, the CDR3 is TGTGCCAGCAGGGGGACAGGGCCCCACGAGCAGTACTTC. Residues: CASRGTGPHEQYF.

The chain uses TRBV7-6 and TRBJ1-1; possibly TRBD1 for D (6 bases). Looked up from germline, CDR1 is SGHVS and CDR2 is FNYEAQ. The CDR3 runs 15 residues. Trimming removed 5 bases at V and 0 bases at J, with 13 bases between. The CDR3 spells CASSLLGAMNTEAFF. DNA for the CDR3: TGTGCCAGCAGCCTCTTGGGGGCAATGAACACTGAAGCTTTCTTT. Complete variable domain (other parts from reference TRBV7-6 and TRBJ1-1): GAGVSQSPRYKVTKRGQDVALRCDPISGHVSLYWYRQALGQGPEFLTYFNYEAQQDKSGLPNDRFSAERPEGSISTLTIQRTEQRDSAMYRCASSLLGAMNTEAFFGQGTRLTVV.

The chain links TRBV10-2 to TRBJ2-3, with D unresolved. The germline gives CDR1 WSHSY, CDR2 SAAADI. The V gene lost 5 bases and the J gene lost 6 bases, with 15 bases spanning the gap. The CDR3 is made up of 14 amino acids. CDR3 protein: CASSHPIGMDTQYF. The DNA for the CDR3 is TGCGCCAGCAGTCACCCGATAGGAATGGATACGCAGTATTTT.

The rearrangement uses TRBV11-3 and TRBJ2-1; 8 bases align to TRBD2. V trimming: 5 bases; J trimming: 2 bases; junction bases outside the gene matches: 8. Germline V gives CDR1 SGHNT, CDR2 YENEEA. This CDR3 is 16 amino acids long. The chain's CDR3 is CASSNFGLAPYNEQFF. DNA for the CDR3: TGTGCCAGCAGCAATTTTGGACTAGCCCCCTACAATGAGCAGTTCTTC.

The chain uses TRBV27 and TRBJ2-7; no firm D call. With 5 bases removed from V and 0 bases from J, the gap between germline ends came to 14 bases. CDR1 and CDR2 from the germline V gene are MNHEY and SMNVEV (reference sequence). The CDR3 is 15 amino acids. The CDR3 region has the DNA TGTGCCAGCAGTCTACAAGCCCGGGCCTCCTACGAGCAGTACTTC. Amino acid sequence: CASSLQARASYEQYF.

CDR3: CASSFRANQETQYF. CDR3 nucleotide sequence: TGCGCCAGCAGCTTTCGGGCAAATCAAGAGACCCAGTACTTC. The V gene is TRBV5-1, the J gene TRBJ2-5; D remains unclear. V shed 2 bases and J shed 2 bases, with 10 bases lying between them. Looked up from germline, CDR1 is SGHRS and CDR2 is YFSETQ. The CDR3 has 14 amino acids.

The chain joins TRBV2 to TRBJ1-4, with TRBD1 as a possible D gene (6 bases). This CDR3 has 16 amino acids. Germline CDR1 is SNHLY and CDR2 is FYNNEI. The V end lost 0 bases, the J end lost 4 bases, and 12 bases lay between the germline ends. CDR3 DNA sequence: TGTGCCAGCAGTGAAGCGCGCAGGGGTCGTAATGAAAAACTGTTTTTT. It is translated as CASSEARRGRNEKLFF.

This chain connects TRBV4-1 to TRBJ2-1; D is possibly TRBD2 (5 bases). V was shortened by 2 bases and J by 5 bases, with 16 bases between the two germline ends. This CDR3 has 16 amino acids. Germline-derived CDR1 and CDR2 are MGHRA and YSYEKL. The CDR3 sequence is CASSQTGNYPDNEQFF. The CDR3 bases are TGCGCCAGCAGCCAAACCGGGAACTACCCAGACAATGAGCAGTTCTTC.

This clone was observed once. The chain recombines TRBV6-1 with TRBJ2-7; 10 positions agree with TRBD1. The germline CDR1 and CDR2 sequences are MNHNS and SASEGT. The V gene end was trimmed by 3 bases and the J gene end by 6 bases; junction bases not matched to a gene: 2. This CDR3 comprises 13 residues. The CDR3 DNA reads TGTGCCAGCAGTGAGGGACAGGGGTTCGAGCAGTACTTC. The encoded protein is CASSEGQGFEQYF.

The chain has TRBV5-4 and TRBJ2-7, with 8 bases matching TRBD2. With 1 base clipped from V and 2 bases from J, the junction kept 5 bases outside the gene matches. Germline V gives CDR1 SGHNT, CDR2 YYREEE (reference sequence). The CDR3 has 15 amino acids. For the CDR3, the DNA is TGTGCCAGCAGCTTGACGGGAGGGCGGACCTACGAGCAGTACTTC. This codes for CASSLTGGRTYEQYF.

The chain links TRBV6-6 to TRBJ2-5, with a tentative D call TRBD2 (5 bases). Germline lookup yields CDR1 MNHNY and CDR2 SVGAGI (reference sequence). V was pared by 9 bases and J by 1 base, with 9 bases between. The CDR3 totals 12 residues. In DNA, the CDR3 is TGTGCCAGTTCCGGGGTCCAAGAGACCCAGTACTTC. It encodes CASSGVQETQYF.

V and J are TRBV19 and TRBJ1-2, with D uncertain. This CDR3 spans 12 amino acids. Trimming pared 6 bases from V and 6 bases from J, leaving 11 bases between. Germline loops: CDR1 LNHDA, CDR2 SQIVND (reference sequence). In DNA form, the CDR3 reads TGTGCCAGTAGCATTCATACGGATGGCTACACCTTC. This encodes CASSIHTDGYTF.

The V and J genes are TRBV5-1 and TRBJ1-5; D call uncertain. Between the trimmed V and J ends, which lost 0 bases and 0 bases, there was a span of 4 bases. The CDR3 runs 14 residues. Germline-derived CDR1 and CDR2 are SGHRS and YFSETQ. As DNA, the CDR3 is TGCGCCAGCAGCTTGGAAGGTAGCAATCAGCCCCAGCATTTT. Protein: CASSLEGSNQPQHF. Full variable domain (missing parts from reference TRBV5-1 and TRBJ1-5): KAGVTQTPRYLIKTRGQQVTLSCSPISGHRSVSWYQQTPGQGLQFLFEYFSETQRNKGNFPGRFSGRQFSNSRSEMNVSTLELGDSALYLCASSLEGSNQPQHFGDGTRLSIL.

The CDR3 nucleotides read TGTGCCAGCAGCTACGACAGGGTTAGCTACGAGCAGTACTTC. It encodes CASSYDRVSYEQYF. This sequence joins TRBV7-3 and TRBJ2-7; TRBD1 agrees at 7 bases. Germline V gene lookup returns CDR1 SGHTA and CDR2 FQGTGA. The CDR3 length is 14 residues. The J segment lost 3 bases and the V segment lost 4 bases, leaving 6 bases of the junction unmatched. The complete variable domain, with remaining parts taken from reference TRBV7-3 and TRBJ2-7, reads GAGVSQTPSNKVTEKGKYVELRCDPISGHTALYWYRQSLGQGPEFLIYFQGTGAADDSGLPNDRFFAVRPEGSVSTLKIQRTERGDSAVYLCASSYDRVSYEQYFGPGTRLTVT.

This chain links TRBV27 with TRBJ2-5, with TRBD2 matching over 7 bases. The CDR3 sequence is 16 residues long. The V and J ends lost 1 base and 4 bases, in that order; junction bases with no gene match: 9. Germline-derived CDR1 and CDR2 are MNHEY and SMNVEV (reference sequence). The CDR3 here is CASSLWRPGGGETQYF. The CDR3 nucleotides read TGTGCCAGCAGTTTATGGCGGCCGGGCGGGGGAGAGACCCAGTACTTC.

The chain uses TRBV27 and TRBJ2-7, with no clear D. V lost 5 bases, J lost 7 bases, and 15 bases lay in between. CDR3 length: 13 residues. CDR1 and CDR2 (germline): MNHEY, SMNVEV (reference sequence). CDR3 in DNA: TGTGCCAGCAGTGTTACCGGGCCGCGGGAGCAGTACTTC. Residues: CASSVTGPREQYF.

The gene calls are TRBV28 and TRBJ2-7, with D perhaps given as TRBD1 or TRBD2 (6 bases each). The germline V gene encodes CDR1 MDHEN and CDR2 SYDVKM. The CDR3 length is 16 residues. Trimming cost V 5 bases and J 2 bases, with 19 bases left between them. The CDR3 loop reads CASSGPWGARTYEQYF. Written as DNA, the CDR3 is TGTGCCAGCAGTGGACCCTGGGGGGCGCGGACCTACGAGCAGTACTTC.

The V call is TRBV13, the J call TRBJ2-1; D uncertain. From germline, CDR1 is PRHDT and CDR2 FYEKMQ (reference sequence). V was clipped by 6 bases and J by 12 bases, with 12 bases between them. CDR3 length: 11 residues. CDR3: CASSSDSWQFF. In DNA form, the CDR3 reads TGTGCCAGCAGTTCAGATTCCTGGCAGTTCTTC.

This rearrangement joins TRBV21-1 to TRBJ2-7; the table's D gene call, TRBD2, was not cross checked with the DNA. TRBV21-1 is flagged as a pseudogene. This CDR3 spans 15 amino acids. The CDR3 nucleotides read TGTGCCAGCAGCAAACCCAGCGGGGGTACCTACGAGCAGTACTTC. Translating it yields CASSKPSGGTYEQYF.

The rearrangement uses TRBV9 and TRBJ2-5; TRBD2 matches at 10 bases. Germline-derived CDR1 and CDR2 are SGDLS and YYNGEE. The CDR3 is 15 amino acids. V trimming: 6 bases; J trimming: 4 bases; junction bases outside the gene matches: 9. This CDR3 reads CASTGSGGAGETQYF. CDR3 DNA sequence: TGTGCCAGCACGGGCAGCGGGGGGGCAGGAGAGACCCAGTACTTC.

The V and J genes are TRBV7-9 and TRBJ1-6; the D gene is possibly TRBD1 (5 bases). The CDR3 totals 15 residues. V gave up 6 bases and J gave up 8 bases, with 17 bases separating them. Germline V gene sequence: CDR1 SEHNR, CDR2 FQNEAQ (reference sequence). The CDR3 bases are TGTGCCAGCAGAAATACGAGGACAAGGGATTCACCCCTCCACTTT. Amino acid sequence: CASRNTRTRDSPLHF. Variable domain in full (rest from reference TRBV7-9 and TRBJ1-6): DTGVSQNPRHKITKRGQNVTFRCDPISEHNRLYWYRQTLGQGPEFLTYFQNEAQLEKSRLLSDRFSAERPKGSFSTLEIQRTEQGDSAMYLCASRNTRTRDSPLHFGNGTRLTVT.

The V call is TRBV28, the J call TRBJ2-1, with unresolved D. V dropped 5 bases and J dropped 7 bases, with 12 bases sitting between them. The CDR3 totals 13 residues. Germline V gene lookup returns CDR1 MDHEN and CDR2 SYDVKM. The CDR3 region is CASSTPFGNEQFF. The CDR3 DNA reads as TGTGCCAGCAGTACTCCGTTTGGGAATGAGCAGTTCTTC.

The count of this clone is one. The chain uses TRBV5-5 and TRBJ1-2, with 8 bases aligning to TRBD1. This CDR3 is built from 14 residues. CDR1 is SGHKS and CDR2 is YYEKEE in the germline V gene (reference sequence). J was trimmed by 0 bases and V by 4 bases; bases with no gene match: 2. CDR3 DNA sequence: TGTGCCAGCAGCACCAGGGGGCCTAACTATGGCTACACCTTC. It yields the protein CASSTRGPNYGYTF.

The chain employs TRBV2 and TRBJ2-7; D gene unclear. Trimming left V 1 base short and J 1 base short, with 11 bases between. The CDR3 extends over 15 amino acids. Germline CDR1 and CDR2: SNHLY and FYNNEI. Here the CDR3 DNA reads TGTGCCAGCAGTGAAGGGCTCGGCTATTCCTACGAGCAGTACTTC. Its protein product is CASSEGLGYSYEQYF.

The chain couples TRBV21-1 to TRBJ2-3; the table's D call, TRBD1, has no DNA check behind it. TRBV21-1 is recorded as a pseudogene. The CDR3 loop spans 19 amino acids. The CDR3 DNA reads as TGTGCCAGCAGCAAAGTCGATACTCAGGACAGAGAAAGCACAGATACGCAGTATTTT. Translating gives CASSKVDTQDRESTDTQYF.

The chain uses TRBV12-5 and TRBJ1-4, with no clear D. Germline values: CDR1 LGHNT, CDR2 FRNRAP. The CDR3 contains 13 residues. V gave up 2 bases and J gave up 8 bases, with 9 bases separating them. The CDR3 protein is CASGLPPREKLFF. DNA for the CDR3: TGTGCTAGTGGTTTGCCGCCGAGAGAAAAACTGTTTTTT.

V and J are TRBV28 and TRBJ2-1; D is unresolved. The CDR3 runs to 16 residues. Trimming pared 3 bases from V and 4 bases from J, leaving 16 bases between. Looked up from germline, CDR1 is MDHEN and CDR2 is SYDVKM. CDR3 sequence reads: CASSFFSGYGYNEQFF. CDR3 coding DNA: TGTGCCAGCAGTTTTTTTTCTGGCTACGGATACAATGAGCAGTTCTTC.